The source of this T cell receptor (beta chain) is a study of blood T cell repertoires in COVID-19 (dated by TCRdb to the early 2020s). For the wider study: Samples from collaborators originated in the United States, Italy and Spain and spanned both the acute and convalescent phases of COVID-19. A de-identified subject ID, COVID-19 status, age in years and sex were almost always included in the sample metadata. A freely available public database, intended as a resource for researchers studying the immune response to SARS-CoV-2, is where the repertoires were released. Where HLA class I and class II types were available, the types were taken from metadata supplied by the sample provider, not from assay-based typing. The material from the prospective study consisted of cDNA or gDNA derived from T cells, B-cell-depleted T cells, or PBMCs. Deeply sampled blood TCRbeta repertoires from subjects exposed to, actively infected with, or recovered from COVID-19 were included in the dataset. The samples were drawn from the first 160 participants of the ongoing ImmuneRACE study and from more than 1,000 subjects provided by 6 global collaborators.

TCRbeta CDR3 regions were amplified from genomic DNA by means of the immunoSEQ Assay, a bias-controlled multiplex PCR. Concerning the study's data processing: The number of nucleated cells in each sample was estimated by amplification of reference gene primers within the assay. To quantify the absolute abundance of each unique TCRbeta CDR3 rearrangement, sequence reads were collapsed and filtered. For each sample, productive Simpson clonality was calculated by taking the square root of Simpson's diversity index across productive rearrangements. Not all clones reach the TCRdb copy of this immuneACCESS table, which keeps in-frame sequences only. Checked studies attribute under half of the gap to unresolved V genes and leave the rest unexplained. V and J calls and clone size are given by that table; D and trimming were obtained from the DNA. This sample has over 250,000 clones in its table, and 65% to 90% of those were observed once. 13% of the sample lies in the top ten.

Findings and caveats that apply to the study as a whole: The amount of clinical and demographic metadata varied by source and participant and was provided uncurated.

The CDR3 contains 13 residues, cysteine and phenylalanine counted. Only the CDR3 DNA is retained, 39 bases long and in frame from the first base. For CDR1 and CDR2, the germline V gene (reference sequence) lists LGHDT and YNNKEL. The junction carries 5 bases between V and J, which are trimmed by 2 bases and 1 base respectively. With regard to this clone: Its target antigen remains unknown. No clone much larger than this one lies a single base away; base qualities are absent.

The collaborating institutions used their own protocols to collect whole blood in K2EDTA tubes. For TCRbeta analysis, collaborators shipped samples as frozen whole blood, isolated PBMCs, or DNA extracted from either of those sample types. The source material was peripheral blood. The chain uses TRBV3-1 (or the pseudogene TRBV3-2) and TRBJ1-1, with no D gene named confidently. The origin of this receptor is a human donor in a cohort sampled during active COVID-19. The base sequence is TGTGCCAGCAGCCAATACGGGAACACTGAAGCTTTCTTT. Its coded protein is CASSQYGNTEAFF.